This T cell receptor beta chain is from a study of T-cell reconstitution after alpha-beta-depleted transplantation in children. The study's findings and limits: Surviving thymic progenitors and recipient T cells were the source of high TCRbeta diversity at day 60 in some patients. Newly made T cells mostly supplied T-cell counts and diversity one year after transplant. There were reportedly several hundred expanded graft clones from which alpha-beta T cells came about two months after transplant.

A TCRbeta library incorporating unique molecular identifiers was prepared. TCRdb itself ran the PCR reads through MiXCR, one entry per CDR3 protein. The sample records 65,000 to 85,000 distinct CDR3 sequences, about a tenth being singletons. In regard to this clonotype: Its antigen is still unknown.

Germline V lookup: CDR1 MDHEN, CDR2 SYDVKM. The ends were cut back, 8 bases at V and 1 base at J, with 22 bases in the middle. CDR3 length equals 17 residues. The receptor's source is a boy aged 5-17 years with acute myeloid leukemia, due to receive a stem cell transplant. Sequencing used PBMCs, obtained before TCRalphabeta/CD19-depleted stem cell transplant. The chain employs TRBV28 and TRBJ2-3; D may match TRBD1 or TRBD2 (5 bases each). CDR3 coding DNA: TGTGCCAGCGGCCCCCGGGGCCTATTCGGCGGCACAGATACGCAGTATTTT. Translating gives CASGPRGLFGGTDTQYF.